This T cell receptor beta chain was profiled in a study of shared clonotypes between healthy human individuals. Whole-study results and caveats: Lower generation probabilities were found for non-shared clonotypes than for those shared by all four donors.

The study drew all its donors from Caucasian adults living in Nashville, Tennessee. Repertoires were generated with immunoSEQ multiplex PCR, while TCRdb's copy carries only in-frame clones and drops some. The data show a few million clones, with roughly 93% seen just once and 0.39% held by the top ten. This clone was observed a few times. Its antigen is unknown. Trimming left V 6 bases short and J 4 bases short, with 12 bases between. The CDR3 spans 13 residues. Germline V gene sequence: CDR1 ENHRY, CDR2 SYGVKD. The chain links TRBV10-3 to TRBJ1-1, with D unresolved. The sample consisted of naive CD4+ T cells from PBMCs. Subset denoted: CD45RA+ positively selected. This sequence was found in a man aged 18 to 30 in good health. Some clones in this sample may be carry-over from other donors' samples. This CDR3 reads CAISPPGRTEAFF. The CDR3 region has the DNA TGTGCCATCAGCCCACCTGGCCGCACTGAAGCTTTCTTT.